This is a list of T cell receptor beta chains from one sample in a study of regulatory T cells in long-lasting Graves disease. Each CDR3 protein is one row after TCRdb ran MiXCR on the multiplex PCR reads. The repertoire consists of about 520,000 distinct CDR3 sequences, with around 13% occurring once and the leading ten covering roughly 8.9%. The data also belong to a second study, concerning T cells in Graves' hyperthyroidism and ophthalmopathy.

This sample comprised peripheral blood mononuclear cells (PBMCs), obtained at new diagnosis, from a patient treated with antithyroid drugs. The receptors derive from a woman aged 30 to 39 with Graves disease. CDR3s include the opening cysteine and the closing phenylalanine or tryptophan. The D gene is left open where the match is weak. A clone size is listed for some rows: how often the clone was seen (once, few, many), or a class if it is expanded.

>many|TRBJ2-3|TRBV27|.
TGTGCCACCTCAATAGACTTCACAGATACGCAGTATTTT
CATSIDFTDTQYF
>many|TRBJ1-1|TRBV7-9|.
TGTGCCAGCGAACTAGCTGAAGCTTTCTTT
CASELAEAFF
>.|TRBJ2-7|TRBV27|TRBD1
TGTGCCAGCAGTCCGCGCCCTCCGGGACAGGGATCTTGGGAGCAGTACTTC
CASSPRPPGQGSWEQYF
>many|TRBJ2-1|TRBV20-1|TRBD2
TGCAGTGCGGGAGGTAGCGGGAGTGGCGACAATGAGCAGTTCTTC
CSAGGSGSGDNEQFF
>.|TRBJ2-1|TRBV7-3|TRBD2
TGTGCCAGCAGCTTAGGTTCTAGCGGGAGAACCCCTAGACCGTACAATGAGCAGTTCTTC
CASSLGSSGRTPRPYNEQFF
>many|TRBJ2-3|TRBV29-1|.
TGCAGCGTCATACAGGGCACAGATACGCAGTATTTT
CSVIQGTDTQYF
>many|TRBJ1-1|TRBV6-1|.
TGTGCCAGCAGGAACAGGGTCTACACTGAAGCTTTCTTT
CASRNRVYTEAFF
>.|TRBJ2-1|TRBV19|TRBD2
TGTGCCAGTAAGGCTAGCGGGGGGTACAATGAGCAGTTCTTC
CASKASGGYNEQFF
>few|TRBJ1-3|TRBV20-1|TRBD1
TGCAGTGCTAGCCGACAGGGTGGGAACACCATATATTTT
CSASRQGGNTIYF
>.|TRBJ1-1|TRBV28|.
TGTGCCAGCAGCCGTATCACTGAAGCTTTCTTT
CASSRITEAFF
>many|TRBJ2-1|TRBV2|.
TGTGCCAGCAGTGTACGGCTATCCTACAATGAGCAGTTCTTC
CASSVRLSYNEQFF
>many|TRBJ1-1|TRBV20-1|.
TGCAGTGCTAACTCCGGGGCTATGAACACTGAAGCTTTCTTT
CSANSGAMNTEAFF
>.|TRBJ2-1|TRBV2|TRBD2
TGTGCCAGCAGGGCCCGACTAGCGGGAGATCACAATGAGCAGTTCTTC
CASRARLAGDHNEQFF
>.|TRBJ1-2|TRBV3-1|.
TGTGCCAGCAGCGGATCTGGGGAGGGCTATGGCTACACCTTC
CASSGSGEGYGYTF
>few|TRBJ2-1|TRBV7-2|.
TGTGCCAGCAGCCTCCCGAGGGGGAGCGCAGCCTACAATGAGCAGTTCTTC
CASSLPRGSAAYNEQFF
>few|TRBJ1-5|TRBV6-2/TRBV6-3|.
TGTGCCAGCAGTTACTCGAGTCGAGGCAATCAGCCCCAGCATTTT
CASSYSSRGNQPQHF
>many|TRBJ1-1|TRBV24-1|TRBD1
TGTGCCACCAGTGACCCAAGGACAGGGGACACTGAAGCTTTCTTT
CATSDPRTGDTEAFF
>.|TRBJ1-2|TRBV7-6|TRBD1
TGTGCCAGCAGCTTAGGCACAGGGGGATTTGGGGATAACTATGGCTACACCTTC
CASSLGTGGFGDNYGYTF
>.|TRBJ2-1|TRBV20-1|TRBD1
TGCAGTGCTTACGACAGGGGAGACAATGAGCAGTTCTTC
CSAYDRGDNEQFF
>many|TRBJ2-1|TRBV12-3/TRBV12-4|TRBD2
TGTGCCAGCAGTTTAGGGCTAGCGGGAGTTACTGAGCAGTTCTTC
CASSLGLAGVTEQFF